Below are 32 T cell receptor beta chains sequenced from a single sample in a study of early T cells in non-severe SARS-CoV-2 infection. Via MiXCR, TCRdb re-called the 5' RACE reads, giving one row per CDR3 protein. Here the sample spans 90,000 or so distinct CDR3 sequences, about 15% being singletons. The sample was whole blood. Every receptor here comes from an adult who was a healthcare worker with PCR-confirmed SARS-CoV-2 infection or an uninfected control (not recorded which).

This clonotype has only a few counts. The chain is built from TRBV4-1 and TRBJ2-7; D remains ambiguous. Germline CDR1 MGHRA, CDR2 YSYEKL. Trimming removed 1 base from V and 2 bases from J, with 6 bases in between. This CDR3 is 13 amino acids long. CDR3 region: CASSQVTAYEQYF. In DNA form, the CDR3 reads TGCGCCAGCAGCCAAGTAACCGCCTACGAGCAGTACTTC.

The chain recombines TRBV28 with TRBJ2-2; 8 bases are shared with TRBD1. Germline values: CDR1 MDHEN, CDR2 SYDVKM. The CDR3 contains 13 residues. The V gene end was trimmed by 10 bases and the J gene end by 5 bases; junction bases not matched to a gene: 6. CDR3 residues: CAIRQGWTGELFF. The CDR3 DNA sequence: TGTGCCATTAGACAGGGGTGGACCGGGGAGCTGTTTTTT.

This clonotype has more than one count but fewer than ten. V is TRBV20-1 and J is TRBJ1-5, with D maybe TRBD1 (6 bases). The CDR3 totals 13 residues. Germline assignment: CDR1 DFQATT and CDR2 SNEGSKA (reference sequence). Trimming left V 0 bases short and J 8 bases short, with 11 bases between. The CDR3 DNA follows: TGCAGTGCTAGAGATGAGGGGGATAAGCCCCAGCATTTT. Its protein is CSARDEGDKPQHF.

The gene calls are TRBV7-9 and TRBJ2-7, with 8 bases identical to TRBD1. There are 13 residues in the CDR3. Germline loops: CDR1 SEHNR, CDR2 FQNEAQ (reference sequence). The V and J ends lost 5 bases and 3 bases, in that order; junction bases with no gene match: 3. This CDR3 reads CASSRQGYYEQYF. In DNA, the CDR3 is TGTGCCAGCAGCAGACAGGGGTACTACGAGCAGTACTTC.

The chain recombines TRBV6-6 with TRBJ1-3; D not certain. CDR1 and CDR2 (germline): MNHNY, SVGAGI (reference sequence). CDR3 size: 16 residues. V gave up 0 bases and J gave up 0 bases, with 9 bases separating them. For the CDR3, the DNA is TGTGCCAGCAGTTACTCGAATTCCCGCTCTGGAAACACCATATATTTT. Residues: CASSYSNSRSGNTIYF.

This clonotype was observed a handful of times. The chain links TRBV6-2 or TRBV6-3 to TRBJ2-7, with D perhaps TRBD1 (6 bases). Trimming shortened V by 4 bases and J by 5 bases, and 12 bases separated the two germline ends. Germline V CDR1 and CDR2: MNHEY, SVGEGT. The CDR3 covers 13 residues. The CDR3 sequence is CASSFSQGNEQYF. The CDR3 DNA sequence: TGTGCCAGCAGTTTCAGTCAGGGGAACGAGCAGTACTTC.

The gene calls are TRBV6-5 and TRBJ2-1; D is undetermined. The CDR3 runs 13 residues. V was trimmed by 6 bases and J by 4 bases, leaving 10 bases between them. Germline V gene data show CDR1 as MNHEY and CDR2 as SVGAGI. The CDR3 DNA sequence: TGTGCCAGCAGACGAGAAGAGTACAATGAGCAGTTCTTC. Amino acids: CASRREEYNEQFF.

The J gene is TRBJ2-7, the V gene TRBV28; D remains unclear. V was cut by 6 bases and J by 0 bases, with 9 bases left in between. The CDR3 totals 13 residues. Germline CDR1 MDHEN, CDR2 SYDVKM. CDR3 amino acids: CASSTISSYEQYF. CDR3 nucleotide sequence: TGTGCCAGCAGCACTATCTCCTCCTACGAGCAGTACTTC. Looking up the rest from reference TRBV28 and TRBJ2-7 gives the full variable domain: DVKVTQSSRYLVKRTGEKVFLECVQDMDHENMFWYRQDPGLGLRLIYFSYDVKMKEKGDIPEGYSVSREKKERFSLILESASTNQTSMYLCASSTISSYEQYFGPGTRLTVT.

The gene calls are TRBV2 and TRBJ1-2, with 9 positions matching TRBD1. This CDR3 contains 12 residues. V was pared by 4 bases and J by 8 bases, with 2 bases of the junction left unmatched. Germline CDR1 reads SNHLY; CDR2 reads FYNNEI. This CDR3 is CASSGTGVGYTF. CDR3 DNA sequence: TGTGCCAGCAGTGGGACAGGGGTAGGCTACACCTTC.

The rearrangement joins TRBV5-1 to TRBJ2-7; 10 positions agree with TRBD1. Germline CDR1 and CDR2: SGHRS and YFSETQ. Trimming took 2 bases from V and 5 from J; bases not matched to a gene: 4. This CDR3 region has 14 residues. CDR3 amino acids: CASSFPGQGNEQYF. The CDR3 DNA is TGCGCCAGCAGCTTCCCGGGACAGGGGAACGAGCAGTACTTC. Full variable domain (remainder filled in from reference TRBV5-1 and TRBJ2-7): KAGVTQTPRYLIKTRGQQVTLSCSPISGHRSVSWYQQTPGQGLQFLFEYFSETQRNKGNFPGRFSGRQFSNSRSEMNVSTLELGDSALYLCASSFPGQGNEQYFGPGTRLTVT.

The chain uses TRBV18 and TRBJ2-4; 7 positions match TRBD1. Germline V lookup: CDR1 KGHSH, CDR2 LQKENI. The ends lost 4 bases at V and 0 bases at J; junction bases unmatched: 6. This CDR3 has 16 residues. The CDR3 sequence: CASSRGQVLAKNIQYF. The CDR3 DNA is TGTGCCAGCTCACGAGGACAGGTCCTAGCCAAAAACATTCAGTACTTC.

There are a few counts of this clonotype. The chain carries TRBV3-1 and TRBJ2-7; D is perhaps TRBD2 (6 bases). Per the germline V gene, CDR1 is LGHDT and CDR2 is YNNKEL (reference sequence). Between the trimmed V and J ends, which lost 8 bases and 4 bases, there was a span of 12 bases. CDR3 size: 12 residues. CDR3 coding DNA: TGTGCCAGCGGGGCGGGATTTTACGAGCAGTACTTC. Amino acids: CASGAGFYEQYF.

The V call is TRBV28, the J call TRBJ2-7; D unresolved. This CDR3 comprises 14 residues. The ends were cut back, 4 bases at V and 3 bases at J, with 13 bases in the middle. Germline V gene lookup returns CDR1 MDHEN and CDR2 SYDVKM. The CDR3 loop reads CASSSGGTLYEQYF. Written as DNA, the CDR3 is TGTGCCAGCAGTTCGGGCGGCACTCTCTACGAGCAGTACTTC.

This clonotype was counted ten times or more. V and J are TRBV4-1 and TRBJ2-2; D unresolved. The V and J ends lost 5 bases and 1 base respectively, with 8 bases between them. Germline CDR1 reads MGHRA; CDR2 reads YSYEKL. The CDR3 has 14 amino acids. CDR3 in amino acids: CASSEARNTGELFF. The CDR3, as DNA: TGCGCCAGCAGCGAAGCAAGGAACACCGGGGAGCTGTTTTTT.

V is TRBV6-6 and J is TRBJ1-4, with D perhaps matching TRBD1 (6 bases). CDR3 length: 15 residues. The germline gives CDR1 MNHNY, CDR2 SVGAGI (reference sequence). Trimming stripped 4 bases from V and 5 bases from J, with 14 bases between. The chain's CDR3 is CASSSTGLSNEKLFF. CDR3 DNA sequence: TGTGCCAGCAGTTCAACAGGGCTATCGAATGAAAAACTGTTTTTT.

The gene calls are TRBV14 and TRBJ2-3; D tentatively fits TRBD1 or TRBD2 (5 bases each). This CDR3 is 15 amino acids long. Germline CDR1 SGHDN, CDR2 FVKESK. Trimming shortened V by 4 bases and J by 6 bases, and 17 bases separated the two germline ends. For the CDR3, the DNA is TGTGCCAGCAGCCTCCCCGATGGGGGTTTGGATACGCAGTATTTT. It specifies CASSLPDGGLDTQYF.

This clonotype occurred many times. The V call is TRBV20-1, the J call TRBJ1-1; no firm D call. The CDR3 sequence is 14 residues long. Germline lookup yields CDR1 DFQATT and CDR2 SNEGSKA (reference sequence). The V and J ends lost 4 bases and 5 bases respectively, with 17 bases between them. CDR3 region: CSATRSMGSTEAFF. The CDR3 DNA reads as TGCAGTGCTACCAGGTCTATGGGATCGACTGAAGCTTTCTTT.

This clonotype came up a few times. The V gene is TRBV7-2, the J gene TRBJ2-7; possibly TRBD1 for D (6 bases). Trimming cost V 5 bases and J 3 bases, with 11 bases left between them. Germline V gene data show CDR1 as SGHTA and CDR2 as FQGNSA. The CDR3 sequence is 13 residues long. This CDR3 reads CASSPGTFYEQYF. CDR3 coding DNA: TGTGCCAGCAGCCCCGGGACATTCTACGAGCAGTACTTC.

There are a few counts of this clonotype. J is TRBJ1-1 and V is TRBV3-1; maybe TRBD1 (5 bases). V was trimmed by 3 bases and J by 4 bases, leaving 9 bases between them. Germline V gives CDR1 LGHDT, CDR2 YNNKEL (reference sequence). The length of the CDR3 is 13 residues. CDR3 DNA sequence: TGTGCCAGCAGCCAGGCTAGGGGCACTGAAGCTTTCTTT. As protein: CASSQARGTEAFF.

On this clonotype itself: One end of the junction varies from germline; a read error may be responsible. This sequence joins TRBV5-1 and TRBJ2-7; perhaps TRBD1 as D (5 bases). Germline CDR1 reads SGHRS; CDR2 reads YFSETQ. This CDR3 has 12 residues. CDR3 region: CVSSFQGYEQYF. As DNA, the CDR3 is TGCGTCAGCAGCTTTCAGGGCTACGAGCAGTACTTC.

This chain uses TRBV6-1 with TRBJ1-2; the D is unclear. The germline V and J ends were trimmed by 2 bases and 2 bases, with 9 bases remaining between them. Germline CDR1 MNHNS, CDR2 SASEGT. This CDR3 is built from 14 residues. CDR3 sequence: CASSEKRINYGYTF. The DNA of the CDR3 is TGTGCCAGCAGTGAAAAAAGGATCAACTATGGCTACACCTTC.

The gene calls are TRBV12-3 or TRBV12-4 and TRBJ2-6; D perhaps matches TRBD2 (6 bases). The CDR3 loop spans 16 amino acids. V lost 4 bases to trimming and J lost 0 bases, with 10 bases between them. DNA for the CDR3: TGTGCCAGCAGTTCGGGACTCAGCTCTGGGGCCAACGTCCTGACTTTC. Amino acid sequence: CASSSGLSSGANVLTF.

This clonotype was detected many times. V and J are TRBV7-9 and TRBJ2-1, with D tentatively TRBD1 (6 bases). The length of the CDR3 is 15 residues. Trimming stripped 3 bases from V and 9 bases from J, with 18 bases between. Per germline, CDR1 SEHNR and CDR2 FQNEAQ (reference sequence). The CDR3 spells CASSLNTGRPLEQFF. The CDR3 DNA reads as TGTGCCAGCAGCTTGAACACAGGGAGACCTCTTGAGCAGTTCTTC. Full variable domain (remainder filled in from reference TRBV7-9 and TRBJ2-1): DTGVSQNPRHKITKRGQNVTFRCDPISEHNRLYWYRQTLGQGPEFLTYFQNEAQLEKSRLLSDRFSAERPKGSFSTLEIQRTEQGDSAMYLCASSLNTGRPLEQFFGPGTRLTVL.

This clonotype was counted between two and nine times. The V call is TRBV12-3 or TRBV12-4, the J call TRBJ2-1; D not resolved. Trimming took off 3 bases at V and 5 bases at J, with 17 bases between the two ends. The CDR3 consists of 16 residues. CDR3 DNA sequence: TGTGCCAGCAGTTTTATGTCCGTTGCGTTCAACAATGAGCAGTTCTTC. Encoded protein: CASSFMSVAFNNEQFF.

This clonotype was recorded at least ten times. CDR3 amino acids: CASRPRAPTVEKLFF. Here the CDR3 DNA reads TGTGCCAGCAGGCCCCGGGCCCCGACGGTCGAAAAACTGTTTTTT. This rearrangement joins TRBV11-2 to TRBJ1-4; D remains ambiguous. The CDR3 consists of 15 residues. V gave up 6 bases and J gave up 8 bases, with 19 bases separating them. CDR1 is SGHAT and CDR2 is FQNNGV in the germline V gene. The complete variable domain, with remaining parts taken from reference TRBV11-2 and TRBJ1-4, reads EAGVAQSPRYKIIEKRQSVAFWCNPISGHATLYWYQQILGQGPKLLIQFQNNGVVDDSQLPKDRFSAERLKGVDSTLKIQPAKLEDSAVYLCASRPRAPTVEKLFFGSGTQLSVL.

This clonotype was recorded many times. The chain combines TRBV5-4 with TRBJ1-4; D is perhaps TRBD1 (5 bases). The V and J ends lost 3 bases and 0 bases respectively, with 9 bases between them. CDR3 length: 15 amino acids. Looked up from germline, CDR1 is SGHNT and CDR2 is YYREEE (reference sequence). As DNA, the CDR3 is TGTGCCAGCAGCTGGGGACGGACAACTAATGAAAAACTGTTTTTT. It specifies CASSWGRTTNEKLFF.

In this sample, this clonotype turned up a few times. V gene TRBV12-3 or TRBV12-4 combines with J gene TRBJ2-7; D assignment may be TRBD1 or TRBD2 (5 bases each). The CDR3 runs 13 residues. Trimming removed 4 bases from V and 2 bases from J, with 9 bases in between. CDR3 in DNA: TGTGCCAGCAGTTGGGACCGAACCTACGAGCAGTACTTC. It codes for CASSWDRTYEQYF.

This clonotype was counted only a few times. The rearrangement uses TRBV27 and TRBJ2-5; no definite D call. Deletions cut 5 bases from V and 4 bases from J, with 8 bases between. Germline lookup yields CDR1 MNHEY and CDR2 SMNVEV (reference sequence). The CDR3 runs to 12 residues. The CDR3 DNA reads as TGTGCCAGCAGTAACCCGGGAGAGACCCAGTACTTC. Translated: CASSNPGETQYF.

This clonotype was found a few times. The chain joins TRBV2 to TRBJ1-6, with TRBD1 identical over 10 bases. J was trimmed by 9 bases and V by 8 bases; bases with no gene match: 4. CDR1 and CDR2 (germline): SNHLY, FYNNEI. The CDR3 sequence is 13 residues long. CDR3: CASGTGAISPLHF. The CDR3, as DNA: TGTGCCAGCGGGACAGGGGCTATTTCACCCCTCCACTTT.

This clonotype was seen many times. The chain links TRBV12-3 or TRBV12-4 to TRBJ2-3; no clear D gene. The CDR3 extends over 12 amino acids. Trimming cost V 7 bases and J 6 bases, with 11 bases left between them. CDR3 protein: CASTPTLDTQYF. CDR3 nucleotide sequence: TGTGCCAGCACCCCCACTCTGGATACGCAGTATTTT.

This clonotype was found many times. The V call is TRBV18, the J call TRBJ1-1; D ambiguous. Germline lookup yields CDR1 KGHSH and CDR2 LQKENI. The CDR3 spans 15 residues. V shed 4 bases and J shed 3 bases, with 15 bases lying between them. CDR3 sequence reads: CASSLITQAHTEAFF. CDR3 nucleotide sequence: TGTGCCAGCTCACTCATCACGCAGGCCCACACTGAAGCTTTCTTT. Complete variable domain (other parts from reference TRBV18 and TRBJ1-1): NAGVMQNPRHLVRRRGQEARLRCSPMKGHSHVYWYRQLPEEGLKFMVYLQKENIIDESGMPKERFSAEFPKEGPSILRIQQVVRGDSAAYFCASSLITQAHTEAFFGQGTRLTVV.

The chain has TRBV12-3 or TRBV12-4 and TRBJ2-2, with 11 bases that match TRBD1. CDR3 length: 19 residues. With 5 bases clipped from V and 0 bases from J, the junction kept 11 bases outside the gene matches. This CDR3 is CASSLYSWDRGANTGELFF. The CDR3 nucleotides read TGTGCCAGCAGTCTGTACAGCTGGGACAGGGGGGCGAACACCGGGGAGCTGTTTTTT.